The T cell receptor (beta chain) under discussion was sequenced for a study of blood T cell repertoires in COVID-19. Study in general: Some COVID-19 samples were acute and others convalescent; all came from the United States, Italy and Spain. The cDNA or gDNA used as material had been derived from T cells, B-cell-depleted T cells, or PBMCs.

This clone was counted at least ten times. The germline gives CDR1 KGHDR, CDR2 SFDVKD. This CDR3 spans 14 amino acids. The V gene end was trimmed by 5 bases and the J gene end by 5 bases; junction bases not matched to a gene: 4. Authors' methods: For nucleated cells, counts were estimated from reference gene primer amplification. The assay was immunoSEQ multiplex PCR, and TCRdb's table has in-frame clones only and misses some. The V and J calls and the clone size are those of that table, but D and trimming were determined from the DNA. The sample comprises hundreds of thousands of clones, 75% to 90% of which are singletons, and roughly 0.25% rests with the top ten.

This receptor was obtained from a woman between 18 and 29 years old with acute or convalescent COVID-19. The sequenced material came from peripheral blood. J is TRBJ2-2 and V is TRBV24-1; TRBD1 matches at 7 bases. CDR3 protein: CATSADRDTGELFF. The CDR3 DNA follows: TGTGCCACCAGTGCCGACAGGGATACCGGGGAGCTGTTTTTT.